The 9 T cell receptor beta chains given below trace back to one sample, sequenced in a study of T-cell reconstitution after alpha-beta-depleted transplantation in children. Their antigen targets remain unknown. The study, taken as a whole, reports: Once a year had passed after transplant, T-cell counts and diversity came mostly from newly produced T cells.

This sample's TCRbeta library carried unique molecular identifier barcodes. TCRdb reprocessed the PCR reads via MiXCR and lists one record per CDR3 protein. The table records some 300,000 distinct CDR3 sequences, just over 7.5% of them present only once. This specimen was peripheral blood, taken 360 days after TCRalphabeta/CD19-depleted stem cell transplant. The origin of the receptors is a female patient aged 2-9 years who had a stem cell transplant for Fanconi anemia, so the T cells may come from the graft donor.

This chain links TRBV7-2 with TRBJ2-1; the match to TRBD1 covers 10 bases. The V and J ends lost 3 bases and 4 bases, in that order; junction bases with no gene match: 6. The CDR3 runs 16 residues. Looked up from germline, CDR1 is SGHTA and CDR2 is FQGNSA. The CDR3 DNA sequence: TGTGCCAGCAGCTTCGTGGGACAGGGGACGTACAATGAGCAGTTCTTC. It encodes CASSFVGQGTYNEQFF.

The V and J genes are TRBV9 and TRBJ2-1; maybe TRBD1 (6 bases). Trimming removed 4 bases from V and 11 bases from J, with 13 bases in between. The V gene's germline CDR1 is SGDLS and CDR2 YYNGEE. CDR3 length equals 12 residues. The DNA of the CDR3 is TGTGCCAGCAGCAAAGCAGGGGATCAGCAGTTCTTC. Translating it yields CASSKAGDQQFF.

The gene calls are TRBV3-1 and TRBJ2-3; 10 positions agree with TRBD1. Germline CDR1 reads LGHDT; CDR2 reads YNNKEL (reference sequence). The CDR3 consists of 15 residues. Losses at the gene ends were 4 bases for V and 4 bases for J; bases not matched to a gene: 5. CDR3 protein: CASSPGTGEADTQYF. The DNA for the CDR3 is TGTGCCAGCAGCCCCGGGACAGGGGAAGCAGATACGCAGTATTTT.

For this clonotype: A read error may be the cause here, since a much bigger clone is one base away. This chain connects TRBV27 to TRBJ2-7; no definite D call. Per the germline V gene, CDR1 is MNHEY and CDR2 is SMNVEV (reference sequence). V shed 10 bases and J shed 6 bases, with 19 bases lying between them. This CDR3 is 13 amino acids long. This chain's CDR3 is CANKFSGSSEQYF. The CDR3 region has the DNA TGTGCCAACAAGTTTTCGGGTTCTAGCGAGCAGTACTTC.

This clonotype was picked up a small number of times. CDR3 nucleotides: TGCAGTGCTAGAGGACGGGACAGGGGCCGCCCCATCATGAACACTGAAGCTTTCTTT. Translating gives CSARGRDRGRPIMNTEAFF. The chain employs TRBV20-1 and TRBJ1-1; 10 bases agree with TRBD1. Germline V gene data show CDR1 as DFQATT and CDR2 as SNEGSKA (reference sequence). This CDR3 region has 19 residues. The J segment lost 0 bases and the V segment lost 1 base, leaving 14 bases of the junction unmatched.

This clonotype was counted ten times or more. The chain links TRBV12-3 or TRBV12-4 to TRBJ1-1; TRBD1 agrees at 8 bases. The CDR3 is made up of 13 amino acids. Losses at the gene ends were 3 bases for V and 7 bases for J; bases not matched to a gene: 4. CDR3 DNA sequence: TGTGCCAGCAGTTTTGGACAGGGCTTTGAAGCTTTCTTT. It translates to CASSFGQGFEAFF.

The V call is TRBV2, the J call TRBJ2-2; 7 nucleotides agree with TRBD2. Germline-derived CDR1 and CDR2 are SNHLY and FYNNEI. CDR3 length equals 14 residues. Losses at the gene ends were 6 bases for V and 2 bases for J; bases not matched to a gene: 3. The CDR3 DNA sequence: TGTGCCAGCAGGGGACTAAAAAACACCGGGGAGCTGTTTTTT. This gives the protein CASRGLKNTGELFF.

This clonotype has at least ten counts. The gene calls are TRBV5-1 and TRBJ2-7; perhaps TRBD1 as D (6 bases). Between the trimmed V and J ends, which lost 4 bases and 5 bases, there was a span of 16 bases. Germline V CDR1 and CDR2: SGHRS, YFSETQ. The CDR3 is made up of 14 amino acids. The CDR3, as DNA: TGCGCCAGCAGCATAGGACAGTTTTCAGACGAGCAGTACTTC. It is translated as CASSIGQFSDEQYF.

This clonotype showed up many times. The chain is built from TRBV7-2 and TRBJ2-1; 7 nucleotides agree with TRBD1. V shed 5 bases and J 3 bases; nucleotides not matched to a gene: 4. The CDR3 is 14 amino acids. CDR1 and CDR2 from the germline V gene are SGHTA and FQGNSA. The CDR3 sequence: CASSRQGSYNEQFF. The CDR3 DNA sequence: TGTGCCAGCAGCAGACAGGGAAGCTACAATGAGCAGTTCTTC.